The text below deals with one T cell receptor beta chain. It lacks a known antigen. Base qualities are missing; no much larger clone stands one base away. TCR beta repertoires were profiled from peripheral blood of roughly twelve young patients with multiple sclerosis to demonstrate the VDJtools post-analysis software. Multiple sclerosis patients were children and adolescents aged about 6 to 15 years. Library creation used PCR. Sequencing took place on an Illumina HiSeq 2500. To reduce PCR and sequencing biases, unique molecular identifiers were incorporated into the TCR beta cDNA libraries. Roughly 0.5 million cDNA molecules were obtained per 1 to 10 million input T cells, so each molecule approximated one T cell. Patient libraries were prepared and sequenced with the same protocol used for the earlier healthy control dataset. Within a given batch, samples were prepared together, multiplexed and sequenced on the same HiSeq lane. The original pipeline was this. Raw barcoded reads were processed with MIGEC, discarding single-read molecular identifier groups before consensus assembly and CDR3 extraction. Clonotype tables were post-analysed with VDJtools, and diversity was normalized by down-sampling all datasets to the smallest sample size. To correct batch-related cross-sample contamination, repertoire overlap clustering matched CDR3 amino acid sequences but not nucleotide sequences. The public reads were reprocessed in TCRdb via fastp at Q25 and MiXCR, keeping in-frame beta chains. Duplicate CDR3 protein sequences are folded into a single record with the most common DNA and genes. TCRdb's processing, not the authors' own work, is the source of the V and J calls. This sample gives roughly 580,000 distinct CDR3 sequences in total; about 40% of them show up just once. Roughly 1.7% of the sample is in the top ten clones.

This entry comes from a study of post-analysis software for immune sequencing data (dated by TCRdb to 2013 to 2016). For the study in its entirety: Relapsing-remitting, secondary progressive and progressive-relapsing multiple sclerosis were recorded as disease courses, and subtype annotation was lacking for some patients. A subset of samples was prepared in parallel using single-end sample barcoding, then pooled and co-amplified after Illumina adapter ligation. Patient repertoires were compared against 10 to 12 previously published healthy control repertoires from donors aged about 6 to 27 years.

The CDR3 runs 13 amino acids, cysteine and phenylalanine included. Only the CDR3 DNA stays, 39 bases, in frame from base 1. V sheds 8 bases and J sheds 7 bases, leaving 18 bases between their ends. On the study overall, not on this receptor specifically: Multiple sclerosis patients had significantly lower normalized Chao1 diversity than controls, a result that suggests substantial peripheral T-cell clonal expansion. Patients showed significantly higher frequencies than controls for roughly 5 TRBV segments, among them TRBV5-6, TRBV5-1 and TRBV20-1. Strong co-clustering of samples prepared in the same batch was shown by direct clustering with F measure, prompting a batch-effect correction. The multiple sclerosis patient group was slightly younger than the control group.

Sequencing was performed on blood. The sequence was collected from a girl aged 5 to 17 with multiple sclerosis. The V gene is TRBV12-3 or TRBV12-4 and the J gene is TRBJ2-7; TRBD2 is a weak D gene call, 6 bases matching. The CDR3 here reads CASWRAGWREQYF. At the DNA level, the sequence is TGTGCCAGCTGGAGGGCGGGCTGGCGTGAGCAGTACTTC.